Listed here are 10 T cell receptor beta chains from one sample, sequenced in a study of T cells in Graves' hyperthyroidism and ophthalmopathy. Amplified TCR beta CDR3 regions derived from RNA transcripts. RT-PCR in the first round (using the HTBI primer set) targeted the TCR CDR3. One entry per CDR3 protein results from TCRdb running MiXCR on the multiplex PCR reads. The repertoire holds about 210,000 distinct CDR3 sequences, with under 20% as singletons. The sequenced sample consisted of blood. These receptors were obtained from a man aged 50 to 59 with Graves' hyperthyroidism.

V gene TRBV4-1 combines with J gene TRBJ2-1, with 9 bases identical to TRBD2. The germline V gene encodes CDR1 MGHRA and CDR2 YSYEKL. Trimming at V came to 1 base and at J to 3 bases, leaving 10 bases not matched to a gene. CDR3 length equals 18 residues. For the CDR3, the DNA is TGCGCCAGCAGCCAAGGGGGCTTTAGCGGGAGACTCTACAATGAGCAGTTCTTC. Protein sequence: CASSQGGFSGRLYNEQFF.

A note on this clonotype: This may arise from a read error, as a much more abundant clone is one base away. The conserved phenylalanine or tryptophan is not found at the CDR3 terminus, so this likely reflects a read error. The CDR3 nucleotides are TGTGCCAGCAGCAAGGGACGGATCCAAGAGACCCAGTACCTC. It translates to CASSKGRIQETQYL. The V call is TRBV27, the J call TRBJ2-5; D tentatively reads TRBD1 or TRBD2 (5 bases each). The CDR3 length is 14 residues. The germline CDR1 and CDR2 sequences are MNHEY and SMNVEV (reference sequence). With 6 bases removed from V and 1 base from J, the gap between germline ends came to 12 bases.

The chain has TRBV7-2 and TRBJ2-7; unclear D gene. Germline-derived CDR1 and CDR2 are SGHTA and FQGNSA. Trimming took off 5 bases at V and 0 bases at J, with 11 bases between the two ends. This CDR3 is built from 14 residues. CDR3 bases: TGTGCCAGCAGCATCGGCAGGAGCTCCTACGAGCAGTACTTC. Amino acids: CASSIGRSSYEQYF.

This clonotype occurred many times. The V gene is TRBV28, the J gene TRBJ1-5; D unclear. The V and J ends lost 6 bases and 2 bases respectively, with 20 bases between them. The CDR3 has 17 residues. Germline V CDR1 and CDR2: MDHEN, SYDVKM. The CDR3 bases are TGTGCCAGCAGACACTTTGGGCTAAATGAGGGCAATCAGCCCCAGCATTTT. Translation: CASRHFGLNEGNQPQHF. The full variable domain, rest sourced from reference TRBV28 and TRBJ1-5, is DVKVTQSSRYLVKRTGEKVFLECVQDMDHENMFWYRQDPGLGLRLIYFSYDVKMKEKGDIPEGYSVSREKKERFSLILESASTNQTSMYLCASRHFGLNEGNQPQHFGDGTRLSIL.

This clonotype appeared a few times. The rearrangement uses TRBV4-1 and TRBJ1-6; D possibly corresponds to TRBD1 (6 bases). The CDR3 length is 14 residues. Trimming took 3 bases from V and 8 from J, leaving 11 bases between them. Germline CDR1 MGHRA, CDR2 YSYEKL. The CDR3 bases are TGCGCCAGCAGCCAGAACAGGGCCCATTCACCCCTCCACTTT. Protein: CASSQNRAHSPLHF.

The chain carries TRBV27 and TRBJ2-7; no clear D. The CDR3 covers 13 residues. Trimming pared 2 bases from V and 2 bases from J, leaving 7 bases between. Germline CDR1 MNHEY, CDR2 SMNVEV (reference sequence). This CDR3 is CASSLTPTYEQYF. CDR3 DNA sequence: TGTGCCAGCAGTTTAACCCCCACCTACGAGCAGTACTTC.

Only a few counts were recorded for this clonotype. The CDR3 is CASSHQGLHFSYEQYF. The DNA for the CDR3 is TGTGCCAGCAGCCACCAGGGGCTACACTTTTCCTACGAGCAGTACTTC. The chain joins TRBV13 to TRBJ2-7; D possibly corresponds to TRBD1 (6 bases). In germline, CDR1 is PRHDT, CDR2 FYEKMQ (reference sequence). V was cut by 5 bases and J by 1 base, with 18 bases left in between. CDR3 size: 16 residues.

This clonotype was detected a few times. The chain joins TRBV5-1 to TRBJ2-2, with D hard to call. This CDR3 has 15 residues. The germline CDR1 and CDR2 sequences are SGHRS and YFSETQ. V was cut by 3 bases and J by 6 bases, with 15 bases left in between. The CDR3 loop reads CASSSGQRDAGELFF. In DNA, the CDR3 is TGCGCCAGCAGCTCGGGCCAGCGAGACGCCGGGGAGCTGTTTTTT. Based on the CDR3 plus reference TRBV5-1 and TRBJ2-2, the full variable domain is KAGVTQTPRYLIKTRGQQVTLSCSPISGHRSVSWYQQTPGQGLQFLFEYFSETQRNKGNFPGRFSGRQFSNSRSEMNVSTLELGDSALYLCASSSGQRDAGELFFGEGSRLTVL.

This clonotype occurred many times. The chain recombines TRBV4-1 with TRBJ2-1; D is possibly TRBD1 or TRBD2 (5 bases each). This CDR3 has 16 residues. Trimming shortened V by 6 bases and J by 4 bases, and 19 bases separated the two germline ends. CDR1 is MGHRA, CDR2 YSYEKL, per germline. In DNA, the CDR3 is TGCGCCAGCAGACGATCGGGGTCGGGGCCTTACAATGAGCAGTTCTTC. Translated: CASRRSGSGPYNEQFF.

The chain joins TRBV20-1 to TRBJ2-3; D possibly corresponds to TRBD2 (6 bases). The CDR3 runs to 15 residues. V lost 0 bases, J lost 2 bases, and 12 bases lay in between. In germline, CDR1 is DFQATT, CDR2 SNEGSKA (reference sequence). The DNA for the CDR3 is TGCAGTGCTAGAGATCCTTCGCGGGACACAGATACGCAGTATTTT. Its protein product is CSARDPSRDTDTQYF.